These 3 T cell receptor beta chains were sequenced from one sample in a study of cytomegalovirus exposure and HLA in healthy donors. This PCR relied on a set of 60 Vbeta primers and 13 Jbeta primers. The assay was immunoSEQ multiplex PCR, and TCRdb's table has in-frame clones only and misses some. The table lists 150,000 to 200,000 clones, around 80% of them singletons. Sequencing was performed on PBMCs. The receptors come from a woman aged 18-29 years in good health and CMV-seronegative.

V is TRBV4-3 and J is TRBJ2-3; D perhaps matches TRBD2 (6 bases). From germline, CDR1 is LGHNA and CDR2 YSLEER. This CDR3 is built from 16 residues. Deletions cut 1 base from V and 6 bases from J, with 17 bases between. This CDR3 is CASSQGLVGGIDTQYF. The CDR3 DNA reads TGCGCCAGCAGCCAAGGTCTAGTAGGCGGGATTGATACGCAGTATTTT.

CDR3 in amino acids: CATTRSDRVNTEAFF. Here the CDR3 DNA reads TGTGCCACGACCCGGTCCGACAGAGTGAACACTGAAGCTTTCTTT. V usage is TRBV19 and J usage is TRBJ1-1; D perhaps matches TRBD1 (5 bases). The germline V gene has CDR1 LNHDA and CDR2 SQIVND (reference sequence). Trimming removed 10 bases from V and 0 bases from J, with 18 bases in between. The CDR3 runs 15 residues.

V usage is TRBV11-2 and J usage is TRBJ2-7, with 12 bases identical to TRBD1. The CDR3 runs 18 residues. Trimming took 1 base from V and 9 from J; bases not matched to a gene: 16. In germline, CDR1 is SGHAT, CDR2 FQNNGV. Here the CDR3 DNA reads TGTGCCAGCAGCTTAGTTAGCCTCCGGGACAGGGGGCTTGAAGGGCAGTACTTC. Its translation is CASSLVSLRDRGLEGQYF.